This T cell receptor beta chain was retrieved from a study of STAT3 mutations in large granular lymphocyte leukemia. Average productive template count per sample was 40,000 to 45,000. Profiled with immunoSEQ multiplex PCR; TCRdb holds only in-frame clones, not every one. The sample holds about 9,200 clones, 88% seen once. Trimming stripped 0 bases from V and 0 bases from J, with 7 bases between. This CDR3 spans 14 amino acids. Germline CDR1 SGHTS, CDR2 YDEGEE. Study-level findings and limits: TCR clonotype switching after therapy occurred in about 35% of the 18 patients. Every T-cell large granular lymphocyte leukemia patient had at least one immunodominant TCR beta clonotype.

Regarding this clone: Antigen specificity is unknown.

This chain links TRBV5-8 with TRBJ2-7; D is uncertain. This TCR came from a man between 60 and 75 years old with T-cell large granular lymphocyte leukemia. Some clones in this sample may be carry-over from other donors' samples. The material sequenced was peripheral blood mononuclear cells. The CDR3 DNA reads as TGTGCCAGCAGCTTGGTGGGATTCTCCTACGAGCAGTACTTC. Translating gives CASSLVGFSYEQYF.